The clone carrying this TCR beta chain was detected only a few times. These data are taken from a study of blood T cells in healthy people across ages. Study at large: Per two T cells, template switching captured roughly one barcoded beta molecule.

It was with a sample-barcoded 5' primer and a J-beta primer mix that a second PCR of roughly 7 to 12 cycles was run. TCRdb reprocessed the 5' RACE reads via MiXCR and lists one record per CDR3 protein. The table lists 1.5 million to 2 million distinct CDR3 sequences, 28% of them singletons. The CDR3 has 16 amino acids. The V segment lost 5 bases and the J segment 2 bases; nucleotides outside the gene matches: 7. CDR1 is SGHTA and CDR2 is FQGNSA in the germline V gene. Peripheral blood from each donor was collected in a volume of about 10 milliliters. A minimum of 6 million PBMCs was isolated per sample. Each sample provided at least 5 micrograms of extracted total RNA.

The chain joins TRBV7-2 to TRBJ2-4; 9 positions match TRBD2. Sequenced input: blood. The receptor was isolated from a woman in her twenties or thirties in good health. This chain's CDR3 is CASSPTGTSSKNIQYF. In nucleotides, the CDR3 is TGTGCCAGCAGCCCGACCGGGACTAGCTCCAAAAACATTCAGTACTTC. Based on the CDR3 plus reference TRBV7-2 and TRBJ2-4, the full variable domain is GAGVSQSPSNKVTEKGKDVELRCDPISGHTALYWYRQSLGQGLEFLIYFQGNSAPDKSGLPSDRFSAERTGGSVSTLTIQRTQQEDSAVYLCASSPTGTSSKNIQYFGAGTRLSVL.